Each of the 8 T cell receptor beta chains below was sequenced from the same sample in a study of identical twins. Using its own MiXCR run on the 5' RACE reads, TCRdb lists one record per CDR3 protein. The sample holds around 500,000 distinct CDR3 sequences; 12% to 15% are singletons and the top ten take around 0.52%. These data were also reused for a study on yellow fever vaccine responses in identical twins.

Sequenced: CD4+ T cells sorted from blood. These receptors were collected from a woman aged 18-29 years in good health.

This clonotype was observed a few times. J is TRBJ2-4 and V is TRBV6-1; a weak D match, TRBD1 (6 bases). The length of the CDR3 is 14 residues. CDR1 and CDR2 from the germline V gene are MNHNS and SASEGT. Trimming took 5 bases from V and 6 from J, leaving 14 bases between them. CDR3 region: CASSRRQEPNIQYF. The DNA of the CDR3 is TGTGCCAGCAGTCGCCGACAGGAGCCAAACATTCAGTACTTC.

This clonotype was counted ten times or more. The chain is built from TRBV5-6 and TRBJ2-7; 9 nucleotides line up with TRBD1. The CDR3 sequence is 15 residues long. After removal of 0 bases from V and 4 bases from J, the junction contained 5 bases not matched to a gene. CDR1 and CDR2 from the germline V gene are SGHDT and YYEEEE. CDR3 DNA sequence: TGTGCCAGCAGCTTGGCAGGGACAGGGATTTACGAGCAGTACTTC. This translates into CASSLAGTGIYEQYF.

The J gene is TRBJ2-3, the V gene TRBV12-3 or TRBV12-4; D is uncertain. Trimming shortened V by 6 bases and J by 6 bases, and 13 bases separated the two germline ends. CDR3 length: 13 residues. This CDR3 reads CASRPTNSDTQYF. The CDR3 coding sequence is TGTGCCAGCAGACCTACCAACTCGGATACGCAGTATTTT.

V usage is TRBV18 and J usage is TRBJ2-7; possible D gene TRBD2, 5 bases. There are 18 residues in the CDR3. V was trimmed by 3 bases and J by 0 bases, leaving 21 bases between them. Germline V gene data show CDR1 as KGHSH and CDR2 as LQKENI. Written as DNA, the CDR3 is TGTGCCAGCTCACCGCCCGGTTTTGAGGGCCCGAGCTCCTACGAGCAGTACTTC. Protein product: CASSPPGFEGPSSYEQYF.

This clonotype was seen repeatedly, ten times or more. CDR3 nucleotides: TGTGCCAGCAGCCCAACAGGGGCTTCTGGAAACACCATATATTTT. It translates to CASSPTGASGNTIYF. The J gene is TRBJ1-3, the V gene TRBV12-3 or TRBV12-4; 7 bases are a match to TRBD1. The CDR3 is made up of 15 amino acids. With 6 bases clipped from V and 1 base from J, the junction kept 6 bases outside the gene matches.

This clonotype was observed many times. The rearrangement joins TRBV7-2 to TRBJ2-3; D is unresolved. The CDR3 extends over 14 amino acids. V dropped 3 bases and J dropped 1 base, with 8 bases sitting between them. Germline V CDR1 and CDR2: SGHTA, FQGNSA. This chain's CDR3 is CASSFRVGTDTQYF. As DNA, the CDR3 is TGTGCCAGCAGCTTTCGCGTGGGCACAGATACGCAGTATTTT. Full variable domain (outside the CDR3, taken from reference TRBV7-2 and TRBJ2-3): GAGVSQSPSNKVTEKGKDVELRCDPISGHTALYWYRQSLGQGLEFLIYFQGNSAPDKSGLPSDRFSAERTGGSVSTLTIQRTQQEDSAVYLCASSFRVGTDTQYFGPGTRLTVL.

This clonotype was counted only a few times. The chain couples TRBV3-1 to TRBJ2-3, with D possibly called TRBD1 or TRBD2 (6 bases each). Germline V gene lookup returns CDR1 LGHDT and CDR2 YNNKEL (reference sequence). CDR3 length: 18 residues. V gave up 1 base and J gave up 2 bases, with 19 bases separating them. The CDR3 here is CASSQGVGGSGSTDTQYF. The DNA of the CDR3 is TGTGCCAGCAGCCAAGGGGTGGGGGGCTCTGGCTCCACAGATACGCAGTATTTT.

Ten or more counts support this clonotype. This chain uses TRBV12-3 or TRBV12-4 with TRBJ1-1; D gene uncertain. The CDR3 loop spans 14 amino acids. Between the trimmed V and J ends, which lost 2 bases and 6 bases, there was a span of 13 bases. CDR3 DNA sequence: TGTGCCAGCAGTTTATCGTCCCGTGGCTCTGAAGCTTTCTTT. It encodes CASSLSSRGSEAFF.